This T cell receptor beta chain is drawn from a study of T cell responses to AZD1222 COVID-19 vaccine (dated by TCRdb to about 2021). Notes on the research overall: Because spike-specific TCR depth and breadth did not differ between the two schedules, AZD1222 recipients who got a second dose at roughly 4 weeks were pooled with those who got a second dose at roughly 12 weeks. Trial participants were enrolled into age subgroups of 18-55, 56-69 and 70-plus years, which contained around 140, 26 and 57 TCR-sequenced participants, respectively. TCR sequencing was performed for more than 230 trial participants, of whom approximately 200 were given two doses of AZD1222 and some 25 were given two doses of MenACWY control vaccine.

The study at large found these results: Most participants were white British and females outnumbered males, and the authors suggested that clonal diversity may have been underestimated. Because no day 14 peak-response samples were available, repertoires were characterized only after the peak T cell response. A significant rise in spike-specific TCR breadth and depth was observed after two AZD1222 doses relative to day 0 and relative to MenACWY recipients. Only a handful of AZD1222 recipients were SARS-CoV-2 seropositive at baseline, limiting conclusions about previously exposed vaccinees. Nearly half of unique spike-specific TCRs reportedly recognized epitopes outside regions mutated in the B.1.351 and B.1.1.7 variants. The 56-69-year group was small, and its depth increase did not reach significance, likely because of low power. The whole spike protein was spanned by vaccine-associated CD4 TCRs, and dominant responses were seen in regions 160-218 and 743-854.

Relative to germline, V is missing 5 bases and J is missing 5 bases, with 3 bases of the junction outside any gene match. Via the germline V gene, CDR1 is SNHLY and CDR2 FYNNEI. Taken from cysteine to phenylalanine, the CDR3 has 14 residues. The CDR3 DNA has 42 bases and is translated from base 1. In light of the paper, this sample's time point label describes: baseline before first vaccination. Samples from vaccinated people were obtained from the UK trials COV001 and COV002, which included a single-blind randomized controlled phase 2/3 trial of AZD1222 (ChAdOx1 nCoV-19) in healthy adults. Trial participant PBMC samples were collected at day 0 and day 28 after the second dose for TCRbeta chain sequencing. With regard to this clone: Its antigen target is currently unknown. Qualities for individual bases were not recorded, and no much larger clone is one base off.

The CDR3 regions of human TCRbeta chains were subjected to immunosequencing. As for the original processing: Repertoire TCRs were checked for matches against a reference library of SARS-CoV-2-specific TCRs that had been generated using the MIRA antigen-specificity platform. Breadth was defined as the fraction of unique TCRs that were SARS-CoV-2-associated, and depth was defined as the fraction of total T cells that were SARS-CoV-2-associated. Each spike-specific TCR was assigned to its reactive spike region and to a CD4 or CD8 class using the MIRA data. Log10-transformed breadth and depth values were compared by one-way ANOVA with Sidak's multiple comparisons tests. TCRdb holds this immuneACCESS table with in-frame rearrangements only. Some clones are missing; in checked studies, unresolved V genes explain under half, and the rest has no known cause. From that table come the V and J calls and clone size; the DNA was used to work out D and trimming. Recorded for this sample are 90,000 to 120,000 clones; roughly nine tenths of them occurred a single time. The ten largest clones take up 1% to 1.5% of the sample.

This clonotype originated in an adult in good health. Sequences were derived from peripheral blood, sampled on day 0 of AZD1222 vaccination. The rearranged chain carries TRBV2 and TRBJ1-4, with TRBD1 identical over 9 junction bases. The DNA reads TGTGCCAGCAGTCGCGACAGGGGGAATGAAAAACTGTTTTTT. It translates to CASSRDRGNEKLFF.